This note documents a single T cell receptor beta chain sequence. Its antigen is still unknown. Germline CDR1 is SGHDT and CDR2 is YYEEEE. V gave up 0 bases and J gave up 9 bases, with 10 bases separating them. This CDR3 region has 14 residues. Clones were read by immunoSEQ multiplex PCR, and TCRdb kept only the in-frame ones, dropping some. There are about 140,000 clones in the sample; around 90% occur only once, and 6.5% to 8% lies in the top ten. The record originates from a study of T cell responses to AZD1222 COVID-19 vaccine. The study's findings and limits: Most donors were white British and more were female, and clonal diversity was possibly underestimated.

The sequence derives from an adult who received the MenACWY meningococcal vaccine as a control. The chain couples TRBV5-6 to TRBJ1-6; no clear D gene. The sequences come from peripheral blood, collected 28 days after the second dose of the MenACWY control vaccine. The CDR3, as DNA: TGTGCCAGCAGCTTGGAGGTCTCAAGTTCACCCCTCCACTTT. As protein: CASSLEVSSSPLHF.